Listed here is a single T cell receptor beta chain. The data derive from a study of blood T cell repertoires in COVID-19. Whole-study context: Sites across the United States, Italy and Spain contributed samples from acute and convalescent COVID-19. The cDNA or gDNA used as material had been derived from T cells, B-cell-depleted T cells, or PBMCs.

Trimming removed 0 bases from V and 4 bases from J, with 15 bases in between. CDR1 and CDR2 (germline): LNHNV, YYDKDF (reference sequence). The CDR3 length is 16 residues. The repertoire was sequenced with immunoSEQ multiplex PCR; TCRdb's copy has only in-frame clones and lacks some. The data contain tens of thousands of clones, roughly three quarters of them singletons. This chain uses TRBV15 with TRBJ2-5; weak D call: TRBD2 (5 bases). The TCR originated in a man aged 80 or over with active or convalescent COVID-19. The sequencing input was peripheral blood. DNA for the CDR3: TGTGCCACCAGCAGAGATGGATCCCCCCGGGGAGAGACCCAGTACTTC. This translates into CATSRDGSPRGETQYF.